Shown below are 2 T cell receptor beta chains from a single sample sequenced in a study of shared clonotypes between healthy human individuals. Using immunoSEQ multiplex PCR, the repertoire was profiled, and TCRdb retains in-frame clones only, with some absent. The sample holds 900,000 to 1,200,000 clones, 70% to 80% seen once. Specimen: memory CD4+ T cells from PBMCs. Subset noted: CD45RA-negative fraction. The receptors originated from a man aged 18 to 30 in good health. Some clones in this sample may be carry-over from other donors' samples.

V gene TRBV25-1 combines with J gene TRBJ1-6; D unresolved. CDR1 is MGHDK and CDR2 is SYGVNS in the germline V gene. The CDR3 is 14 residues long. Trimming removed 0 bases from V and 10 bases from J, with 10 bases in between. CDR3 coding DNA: TGTGCCAGCAGTGAATACCCTGGTGTGTCACCCCTCCACTTT. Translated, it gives CASSEYPGVSPLHF. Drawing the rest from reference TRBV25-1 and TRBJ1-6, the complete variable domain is EADIYQTPRYLVIGTGKKITLECSQTMGHDKMYWYQQDPGMELHLIHYSYGVNSTEKGDLSSESTVSRIRTEHFPLTLESARPSHTSQYLCASSEYPGVSPLHFGNGTRLTVT.

CDR3 loop: CASSSGQGILYEQYF. In DNA form, the CDR3 reads TGTGCCAGCAGCTCGGGACAGGGAATCCTATACGAGCAGTACTTC. The V and J genes are TRBV5-4 and TRBJ2-7, with 9 bases lining up with TRBD1. Trimming cost V 3 bases and J 4 bases; bases outside gene matches: 8. This CDR3 is 15 amino acids long. The germline gives CDR1 SGHNT, CDR2 YYREEE (reference sequence).